The 7 T cell receptor beta chains presented below share a single source sample, sequenced in a study of OX40 agonist ivuxolimab in advanced cancers. TCRdb's copy holds only in-frame clones and misses some; the assay was immunoSEQ multiplex PCR. The top ten hold 2% to 3% of the sample, which has approximately 50,000 clones, more than 75% seen once. This sample comprised CD4+ or CD8+ T cells sorted from blood, obtained in a trial of the OX40 agonist ivuxolimab. The receptor set was obtained from an adult with an advanced solid tumor such as melanoma, head and neck, liver or kidney cancer.

The rearrangement joins TRBV7-2 to TRBJ1-3; weak D call: TRBD1 (6 bases). V lost 5 bases to trimming and J lost 0 bases, with 11 bases between them. Germline CDR1 SGHTA, CDR2 FQGNSA. This CDR3 comprises 15 residues. As DNA, the CDR3 is TGTGCCAGCAGCATCACAGGGATCTCTGGAAACACCATATATTTT. Protein product: CASSITGISGNTIYF.

J is TRBJ2-1 and V is TRBV28; 8 bases are shared with TRBD1. The J segment lost 3 bases and the V segment lost 5 bases, leaving 6 bases of the junction unmatched. There are 15 residues in the CDR3. From germline, CDR1 is MDHEN and CDR2 SYDVKM. The CDR3 here is CASSPLGTGYNEQFF. The CDR3 DNA follows: TGTGCCAGCAGTCCGTTAGGGACAGGCTACAATGAGCAGTTCTTC.

J is TRBJ1-2 and V is TRBV5-5; TRBD1 aligns across 7 bases. CDR1 and CDR2 from the germline V gene are SGHKS and YYEKEE (reference sequence). V shed 3 bases and J 3 bases; nucleotides not matched to a gene: 2. This CDR3 has 13 amino acids. The DNA for the CDR3 is TGTGCCAGCAGCTCCGGGACAGACTATGGCTACACCTTC. It is translated as CASSSGTDYGYTF.

The chain recombines TRBV9 with TRBJ2-5; D ambiguous. The ends were cut back, 1 base at V and 4 bases at J, with 14 bases in the middle. This CDR3 spans 15 amino acids. Germline CDR1 SGDLS, CDR2 YYNGEE. CDR3 nucleotides: TGTGCCAGCAGCGTACGCGGTTCCGTGGGAGAGACCCAGTACTTC. It translates to CASSVRGSVGETQYF.

The chain employs TRBV12-2 and TRBJ2-5; the table names TRBD2, a call not compared with the DNA. TRBV12-2 is classified as a pseudogene. This CDR3 spans 18 amino acids. CDR3 in amino acids: CASRLAVGKEIPLETQYF. As DNA, the CDR3 is TGTGCAAGTCGCTTAGCAGTCGGAAAGGAGATTCCCCTGGAGACCCAGTACTTC.

About this clone: No DNA is shown, since the ends of the CDR3 on it are uncertain; the CDR3 is the one TCRdb lists. This chain uses TRBV12-1 with TRBJ2-5; TRBD2, as called in the table, went unchecked against the DNA. TRBV12-1 is shown as a pseudogene. The CDR3 is 16 residues long, counting both termini. The CDR3 is CASSFGAGTSEETQYF.

The chain employs TRBV5-1 and TRBJ1-1, with a tentative D call TRBD1 (6 bases). This CDR3 has 14 amino acids. The germline gives CDR1 SGHRS, CDR2 YFSETQ. V dropped 1 base and J dropped 4 bases, with 11 bases sitting between them. CDR3 DNA sequence: TGCGCCAGCAGCTTGCCCCAGGGGAGCACTGAAGCTTTCTTT. Translation: CASSLPQGSTEAFF.